These 31 T cell receptor beta chains share one sample of origin, sequenced in a study of cytomegalovirus exposure and HLA in healthy donors (dated by TCRdb to the late 2010s). Library preparation used the immunoSEQ multiplex PCR assay. TCRdb took this table from immuneACCESS and kept in-frame rearrangements with V and J called. Such tables lack part of the clones; where checked against another copy, unresolved V genes explain under half of the gap, and the rest is unexplained. Recorded for this sample are about 78,000 clones; 95% to 97% of them occurred a single time. The top ten clones comprise about 1.6% of the sample. Material: PBMCs. These receptors were obtained from a man between 18 and 29 years old in good health and CMV-seropositive.

This sequence joins TRBV2 and TRBJ2-1; possibly TRBD2 for D (5 bases). Germline values: CDR1 SNHLY, CDR2 FYNNEI. CDR3 size: 13 residues. V was cut by 10 bases and J by 8 bases, with 18 bases left in between. The CDR3 DNA reads as TGTGCCACCCCTAGCCCGGGTTTCGATGAGCAGTTCTTC. Encoded protein: CATPSPGFDEQFF.

A few counts support this clone. The rearrangement joins TRBV6-1 to TRBJ1-2; no definite D call. Germline V gene sequence: CDR1 MNHNS, CDR2 SASEGT. V lost 3 bases to trimming and J lost 4 bases, with 3 bases between them. This CDR3 contains 11 residues. The CDR3 DNA reads TGTGCCAGCAGTGAGCGCTATGGCTACACCTTC. Translating gives CASSERYGYTF.

This clone was observed once. J is TRBJ1-1 and V is TRBV28; TRBD1 matches 9 bases. This CDR3 region has 13 residues. V lost 6 bases and J lost 4; bases outside the gene matches: 3. Germline V CDR1 and CDR2: MDHEN, SYDVKM. The CDR3 coding sequence is TGTGCCAGCAGCTCGGACAGGGGCACTGAAGCTTTCTTT. It is translated as CASSSDRGTEAFF.

The CDR3 region is CASSSGFQPQHF. The CDR3, as DNA: TGTGCCAGCAGCTCAGGGTTTCAGCCCCAGCATTTT. The chain employs TRBV5-6 and TRBJ1-5; possible D gene TRBD1, 5 bases. Germline V gives CDR1 SGHDT, CDR2 YYEEEE. The CDR3 contains 12 residues. V dropped 3 bases and J dropped 6 bases, with 7 bases sitting between them.

The chain carries TRBV6-6 and TRBJ2-5; D unclear. CDR1 and CDR2 (germline): MNHNY, SVGAGI (reference sequence). V was pared by 6 bases and J by 4 bases, with 12 bases between. The CDR3 is 13 residues long. DNA of the CDR3: TGTGCCAGCAGCTCATTAAGCTCAGAGACCCAGTACTTC. This codes for CASSSLSSETQYF.

V gene TRBV10-3 combines with J gene TRBJ1-2, with no clear D. This CDR3 has 15 residues. V gave up 2 bases and J gave up 2 bases, with 12 bases separating them. Germline CDR1 reads ENHRY; CDR2 reads SYGVKD. This chain's CDR3 is CAISEGHSGNYGYTF. In nucleotides, the CDR3 is TGTGCCATCAGTGAGGGGCACAGCGGCAACTATGGCTACACCTTC.

The CDR3 DNA follows: TGCAGCGTTGTTCACGGGACTAACTATGGCTACACCTTC. Translation gives CSVVHGTNYGYTF. The chain combines TRBV29-1 with TRBJ1-2; D unclear. V was shortened by 4 bases and J by 0 bases, with 9 bases between the two germline ends. The CDR3 totals 13 residues. Germline CDR1 SQVTM, CDR2 ANQGSEA.

The chain couples TRBV4-1 to TRBJ2-2, with 9 bases that match TRBD2. Trimming at V came to 5 bases and at J to 5 bases, leaving 12 bases not matched to a gene. The CDR3 is made up of 17 amino acids. Germline loops: CDR1 MGHRA, CDR2 YSYEKL. The CDR3 bases are TGCGCCAGCAGCGCATCATTGGGAGCGGGAGGTACCGGGGAGCTGTTTTTT. Amino acid sequence: CASSASLGAGGTGELFF.

The chain links TRBV6-1 to TRBJ2-2, with D unresolved. The CDR3 length is 13 residues. Germline V CDR1 and CDR2: MNHNS, SASEGT. Trimming left V 1 base short and J 5 bases short, with 5 bases between. The CDR3 here is CASSEVFTGELFF. The CDR3 DNA reads as TGTGCCAGCAGTGAAGTATTTACCGGGGAGCTGTTTTTT.

This chain links TRBV9 with TRBJ2-5; 8 nucleotides line up with TRBD1. There are 14 residues in the CDR3. With V trimmed by 3 bases and J by 5 bases, 6 bases remained unmatched. CDR1 is SGDLS and CDR2 is YYNGEE in the germline V gene. DNA of the CDR3: TGTGCCAGCAGCGGTTCAGGGGGCTTGGAGACCCAGTACTTC. It encodes CASSGSGGLETQYF.

The chain recombines TRBV5-1 with TRBJ2-6, with D maybe TRBD2 (6 bases). The germline V and J ends were trimmed by 4 bases and 4 bases, with 21 bases remaining between them. Germline lookup yields CDR1 SGHRS and CDR2 YFSETQ. This CDR3 has 18 amino acids. The CDR3 reads CASSNRGLPAGGANVLTF. DNA of the CDR3: TGCGCCAGCAGCAACCGGGGCCTCCCGGCGGGGGGGGCCAACGTCCTGACTTTC.

This chain links TRBV28 with TRBJ2-7, with D perhaps matching TRBD2 (6 bases). The CDR3 length is 15 residues. Trimming shortened V by 5 bases and J by 6 bases, and 20 bases separated the two germline ends. The germline gives CDR1 MDHEN, CDR2 SYDVKM. CDR3 sequence reads: CASSPSREYIGEQYF. CDR3 DNA sequence: TGTGCCAGCAGTCCAAGCCGGGAGTACATAGGCGAGCAGTACTTC.

DNA for the CDR3: TGTGCCAGCAGCTTAGCGCTCTACCCCTACGAGCAGTACTTC. Encoded protein: CASSLALYPYEQYF. This sequence joins TRBV7-9 and TRBJ2-7; D remains unclear. The CDR3 is made up of 14 amino acids. The germline V gene has CDR1 SEHNR and CDR2 FQNEAQ (reference sequence). Between the trimmed V and J ends, which lost 0 bases and 2 bases, there was a span of 8 bases.

The V call is TRBV29-1, the J call TRBJ1-3; D unresolved. In germline, CDR1 is SQVTM, CDR2 ANQGSEA. The CDR3 spans 15 residues. Trimming cost V 2 bases and J 0 bases, with 11 bases left between them. CDR3 region: CSVERQAGSGNTIYF. Here the CDR3 DNA reads TGCAGCGTTGAACGTCAGGCGGGCTCTGGAAACACCATATATTTT.

The CDR3 loop is CAWTEDRGRRSEKLFF. The DNA of the CDR3 is TGTGCCTGGACGGAGGACAGGGGGCGCCGGAGTGAAAAACTGTTTTTT. The chain has TRBV30 and TRBJ1-4; TRBD1 matches 11 bases. With V trimmed by 4 bases and J by 7 bases, 11 bases remained unmatched. Germline CDR1 and CDR2: GTSNPN and SVGIG (reference sequence). The CDR3 runs to 16 residues.

The V and J genes are TRBV29-1 and TRBJ1-1, with 8 bases aligning to TRBD1. The V gene's germline CDR1 is SQVTM and CDR2 ANQGSEA. The CDR3 spans 12 residues. Trimming cost V 7 bases and J 4 bases; bases outside gene matches: 5. The CDR3 DNA reads as TGCAGCGCTAAGACAGGGGCCACTGAAGCTTTCTTT. Encoded protein: CSAKTGATEAFF. Drawing the rest from reference TRBV29-1 and TRBJ1-1, the complete variable domain is SAVISQKPSRDICQRGTSLTIQCQVDSQVTMMFWYRQQPGQSLTLIATANQGSEATYESGFVIDKFPISRPNLTFSTLTVSNMSPEDSSIYLCSAKTGATEAFFGQGTRLTVV.

The chain employs TRBV5-4 and TRBJ2-3; a weak D match, TRBD2 (6 bases). V gave up 4 bases and J gave up 2 bases, with 14 bases separating them. From germline, CDR1 is SGHNT and CDR2 YYREEE (reference sequence). This CDR3 is built from 15 residues. The CDR3 spells CASSLGLQFTDTQYF. The DNA for the CDR3 is TGTGCCAGCAGCCTGGGACTTCAATTCACAGATACGCAGTATTTT.

This clone has a single count. CDR3 in amino acids: CASTNSIGASYSNQPQHF. The CDR3 coding sequence is TGTGCCAGTACAAACTCTATAGGGGCCTCTTATAGCAATCAGCCCCAGCATTTT. The rearrangement joins TRBV19 to TRBJ1-5; weak D call: TRBD1 (5 bases). Per the germline V gene, CDR1 is LNHDA and CDR2 is SQIVND (reference sequence). With 7 bases removed from V and 0 bases from J, the gap between germline ends came to 22 bases. This CDR3 spans 18 amino acids.

This rearrangement joins TRBV7-6 to TRBJ2-7; D not resolved. The length of the CDR3 is 12 residues. V was shortened by 4 bases and J by 6 bases, with 10 bases between the two germline ends. Per the germline V gene, CDR1 is SGHVS and CDR2 is FNYEAQ. The CDR3 loop reads CASSSQSSEQYF. CDR3 DNA: TGTGCCAGCAGCTCCCAGTCGTCCGAGCAGTACTTC.

This clone was detected only once. The chain uses TRBV16 and TRBJ2-2, with D possibly matching TRBD1 (5 bases). The CDR3 is 14 amino acids. The germline CDR1 and CDR2 sequences are KGHSY and FQNENV. V was trimmed by 5 bases and J by 2 bases, leaving 9 bases between them. CDR3 amino acids: CASSDRGNTGELFF. As DNA, the CDR3 is TGTGCCAGCAGCGACAGAGGTAACACCGGGGAGCTGTTTTTT.

A single count supports this clone. The chain joins TRBV13 to TRBJ2-7; 13 bases are a match to TRBD2. The germline V gene encodes CDR1 PRHDT and CDR2 FYEKMQ (reference sequence). With 5 bases clipped from V and 2 bases from J, the junction kept 9 bases outside the gene matches. The CDR3 length is 17 residues. CDR3 sequence: CASSPGLAGMGPYEQYF. CDR3 in DNA: TGTGCCAGCAGCCCGGGACTAGCGGGAATGGGGCCCTACGAGCAGTACTTC. The variable domain in full, with the rest retrieved from reference TRBV13 and TRBJ2-7, is AAGVIQSPRHLIKEKRETATLKCYPIPRHDTVYWYQQGPGQDPQFLISFYEKMQSDKGSIPDRFSAQQFSDYHSELNMSSLELGDSALYFCASSPGLAGMGPYEQYFGPGTRLTVT.

The chain has TRBV7-2 and TRBJ1-2; 8 positions match TRBD1. The CDR3 totals 13 residues. The V gene end was trimmed by 4 bases and the J gene end by 2 bases; junction bases not matched to a gene: 0. CDR1 and CDR2 (germline): SGHTA, FQGNSA. Here the CDR3 DNA reads TGTGCCAGCAGCTACAGGGGGAACTATGGCTACACCTTC. Protein product: CASSYRGNYGYTF.

The gene calls are TRBV7-2 and TRBJ1-2; 7 bases fit TRBD1. The CDR3 extends over 13 amino acids. The ends lost 5 bases at V and 8 bases at J; junction bases unmatched: 8. Germline CDR1 SGHTA, CDR2 FQGNSA. The CDR3 region has the DNA TGTGCCAGCAGCAGACAGGGACTAGAAGGCTACACCTTC. It translates to CASSRQGLEGYTF.

This clone has a single count. The chain is built from TRBV27 and TRBJ1-1; 7 nucleotides agree with TRBD1. V was pared by 7 bases and J by 3 bases, with 5 bases of the junction left unmatched. Germline V gives CDR1 MNHEY, CDR2 SMNVEV (reference sequence). The CDR3 runs 13 residues. The CDR3 sequence is CASTSTGYTEAFF. The CDR3, as DNA: TGTGCCAGCACTTCGACAGGGTACACTGAAGCTTTCTTT.

This rearrangement joins TRBV19 to TRBJ1-2; D is perhaps TRBD1 (5 bases). V was clipped by 1 base and J by 4 bases, with 13 bases between them. Per germline, CDR1 LNHDA and CDR2 SQIVND (reference sequence). The CDR3 spans 15 residues. CDR3 amino acids: CASSIVGGSGYGYTF. CDR3 in DNA: TGTGCCAGTAGTATAGTGGGGGGTTCGGGCTATGGCTACACCTTC. Filled out from reference TRBV19 and TRBJ1-2, the complete variable domain reads DGGITQSPKYLFRKEGQNVTLSCEQNLNHDAMYWYRQDPGQGLRLIYYSQIVNDFQKGDIAEGYSVSREKKESFPLTVTSAQKNPTAFYLCASSIVGGSGYGYTFGSGTRLTVV.

This chain connects TRBV27 to TRBJ2-7, with 7 bases fitting TRBD2. The trim removed 7 bases at V and 6 bases at J, leaving 12 bases unmatched. This CDR3 contains 14 residues. CDR1 MNHEY and CDR2 SMNVEV come from the germline V gene (reference sequence). CDR3 coding DNA: TGTGCCAGCACCGAGGCGGGAGTTCTTCCCGAGCAGTACTTC. As protein: CASTEAGVLPEQYF.

The rearrangement links TRBV6-5 to TRBJ2-7, with 7 bases fitting TRBD2. V lost 6 bases, J lost 0 bases, and 5 bases stayed unmatched. This CDR3 comprises 14 residues. Germline V lookup: CDR1 MNHEY, CDR2 SVGAGI. CDR3 sequence (DNA): TGTGCCAGCAGATCGGGCGGGGGCTCCTACGAGCAGTACTTC. As protein: CASRSGGGSYEQYF.

With respect to this clone: Germline is not matched at one junction end, which may reflect a read error. The gene calls are TRBV7-8 and TRBJ2-3, with TRBD2 matching 10 bases. Per germline, CDR1 SGHVS and CDR2 FQNEAQ. The length of the CDR3 is 14 residues. This CDR3 is CASSLAGVADTQYF. CDR3 sequence (DNA): TGTGCCAGCAGCCTAGCGGGAGTCGCAGATACGCAGTATTTT.

This clone was detected once. J is TRBJ2-1 and V is TRBV11-3, with 9 bases identical to TRBD2. In germline, CDR1 is SGHNT, CDR2 YENEEA. V trimming: 5 bases; J trimming: 9 bases; junction bases outside the gene matches: 11. The CDR3 contains 15 residues. The chain's CDR3 is CASSDRLAGEIEQFF. CDR3 DNA: TGTGCCAGCAGCGACCGTTTAGCGGGAGAAATTGAGCAGTTCTTC.

This clone was detected only once. The gene calls are TRBV6-1 and TRBJ2-3, with TRBD2 matching 10 bases. The CDR3 consists of 16 residues. Germline-derived CDR1 and CDR2 are MNHNS and SASEGT. The V and J ends lost 2 bases and 2 bases, in that order; junction bases with no gene match: 4. DNA of the CDR3: TGTGCCAGCAGTGAAAGGACTAGCGGCCTCACAGATACGCAGTATTTT. It specifies CASSERTSGLTDTQYF.

This chain connects TRBV5-6 to TRBJ1-1; 7 positions match TRBD1. The CDR3 runs to 14 residues. Per germline, CDR1 SGHDT and CDR2 YYEEEE. Trimming at V came to 5 bases and at J to 4 bases, leaving 8 bases not matched to a gene. The CDR3 DNA follows: TGTGCCAGCAGTCATACAGGGGCCCGCACTGAAGCTTTCTTT. Its translation: CASSHTGARTEAFF.